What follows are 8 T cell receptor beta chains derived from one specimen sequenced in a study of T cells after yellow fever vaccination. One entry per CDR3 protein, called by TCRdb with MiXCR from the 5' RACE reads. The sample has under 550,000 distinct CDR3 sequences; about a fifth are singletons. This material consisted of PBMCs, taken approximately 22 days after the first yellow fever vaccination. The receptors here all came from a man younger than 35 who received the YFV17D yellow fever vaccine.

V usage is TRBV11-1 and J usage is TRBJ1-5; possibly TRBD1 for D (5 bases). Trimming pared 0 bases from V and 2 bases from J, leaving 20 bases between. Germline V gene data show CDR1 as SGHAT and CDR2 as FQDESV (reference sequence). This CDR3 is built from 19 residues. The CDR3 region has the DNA TGTGCCAGCAGCTTAGCGCCAACGGTTCACGGGGGTGGCAATCAGCCCCAGCATTTT. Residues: CASSLAPTVHGGGNQPQHF.

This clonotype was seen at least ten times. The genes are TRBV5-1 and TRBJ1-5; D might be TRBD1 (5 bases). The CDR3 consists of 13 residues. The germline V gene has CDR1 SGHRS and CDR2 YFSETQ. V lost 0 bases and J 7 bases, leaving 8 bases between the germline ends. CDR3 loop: CASSLEGEQPQHF. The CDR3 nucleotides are TGCGCCAGCAGCTTGGAAGGGGAACAGCCCCAGCATTTT.

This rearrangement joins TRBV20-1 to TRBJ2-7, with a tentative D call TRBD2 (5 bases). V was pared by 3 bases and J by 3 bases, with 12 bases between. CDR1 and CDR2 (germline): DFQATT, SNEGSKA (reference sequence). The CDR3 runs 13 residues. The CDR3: CSARREGIYEQYV. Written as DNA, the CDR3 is TGCAGTGCTAGGAGGGAAGGGATCTACGAGCAGTACGTC.

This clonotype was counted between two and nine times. CDR3 sequence reads: CASSYSRTSGGADTQYF. The CDR3 DNA follows: TGTGCCAGCAGTTACTCCCGGACTAGCGGGGGCGCTGATACGCAGTATTTT. V gene TRBV6-5 combines with J gene TRBJ2-3, with 13 bases that match TRBD2. Looked up from germline, CDR1 is MNHEY and CDR2 is SVGAGI. This CDR3 contains 17 residues. The V and J ends lost 0 bases and 6 bases, in that order; junction bases with no gene match: 6.

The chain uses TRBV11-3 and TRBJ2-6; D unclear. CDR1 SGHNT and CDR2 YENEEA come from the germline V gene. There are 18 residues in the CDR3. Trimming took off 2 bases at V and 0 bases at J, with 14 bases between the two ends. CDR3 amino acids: CASSLTSARFSGANVLTF. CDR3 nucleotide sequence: TGTGCCAGCAGCTTAACATCTGCTCGCTTCTCTGGGGCCAACGTCCTGACTTTC.

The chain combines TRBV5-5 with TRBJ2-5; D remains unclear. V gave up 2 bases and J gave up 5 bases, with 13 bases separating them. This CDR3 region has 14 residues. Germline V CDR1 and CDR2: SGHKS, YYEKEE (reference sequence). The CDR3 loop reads CASSFGPGSETQYF. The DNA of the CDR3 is TGTGCCAGCAGCTTCGGTCCCGGTTCGGAGACCCAGTACTTC.

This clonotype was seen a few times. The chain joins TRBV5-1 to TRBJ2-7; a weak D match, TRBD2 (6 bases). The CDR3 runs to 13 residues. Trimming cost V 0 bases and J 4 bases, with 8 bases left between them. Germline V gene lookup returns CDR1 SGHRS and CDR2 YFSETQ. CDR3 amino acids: CASSLAGEYEQYF. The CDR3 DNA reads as TGCGCCAGCAGCTTGGCGGGGGAATACGAGCAGTACTTC.

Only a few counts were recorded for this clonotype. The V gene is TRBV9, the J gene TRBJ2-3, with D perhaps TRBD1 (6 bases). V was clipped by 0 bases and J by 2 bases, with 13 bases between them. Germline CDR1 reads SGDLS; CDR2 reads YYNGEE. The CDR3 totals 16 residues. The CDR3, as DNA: TGTGCCAGCAGCGTAGAGGGGGTATCCGTCACAGATACGCAGTATTTT. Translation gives CASSVEGVSVTDTQYF.